The 31 T cell receptor beta chains listed next were all sequenced from one sample in a study of CD8+CD57+ T cells in acquired aplastic anemia. Genomic DNA, the template, was used for profiling of the TCR beta VDJ and CDR3. TCRdb reprocessed the reads via MiXCR and lists one record per CDR3 protein. The repertoire holds 400,000 to 450,000 distinct CDR3 sequences, with 60% to 80% as singletons. Sequencing was carried out using sorted CD4+, CD8+, or CD8+CD57+ T cells (not recorded which) from PBMCs. The origin of the receptors is a human donor in good health, serving as a control.

A note on this clonotype: Because it lacks the conserved phenylalanine or tryptophan at the end, this CDR3 is likely a read error. The DNA is left out, because the CDR3 cannot be placed on it with certainty; the CDR3 is given as TCRdb lists it. The chain is built from TRBV7-2 and TRBJ2-5; the table's D call of TRBD1 was not tested on the DNA. The CDR3 adds up to 13 amino acids, both ends counted. Germline lookup yields CDR1 SGHTA and CDR2 FQGNSA. The CDR3 sequence: CASSWGQGLIQFV.

Comments on this clonotype: The junction shows a germline mismatch at one end, possibly a read error. The chain is built from TRBV7-3 and TRBJ2-7; no clear D gene. The germline V gene has CDR1 SGHTA and CDR2 FQGTGA. The CDR3 length is 13 residues. The CDR3 reads CVSRTAGHYEQYF. The DNA of the CDR3 is TGTGTCAGCAGGACCGCCGGCCACTACGAGCAGTACTTT. Variable domain in full (rest from reference TRBV7-3 and TRBJ2-7): GAGVSQTPSNKVTEKGKYVELRCDPISGHTALYWYRQSLGQGPEFLIYFQGTGAADDSGLPNDRFFAVRPEGSVSTLKIQRTERGDSAVYLCVSRTAGHYEQYFGPGTRLTVT.

The chain joins TRBV5-8 to TRBJ2-7; D not certain. Germline V gene sequence: CDR1 SGHTS, CDR2 YDEGEE. The CDR3 runs to 14 residues. The germline V and J ends were trimmed by 2 bases and 5 bases, with 14 bases remaining between them. The CDR3 spells CASSLSRRRHEQYF. CDR3 sequence (DNA): TGTGCCAGCAGCTTAAGCAGGAGACGACACGAGCAGTACTTC.

About this clonotype: The CDR3 end shows no conserved phenylalanine or tryptophan, and so a read error is likely. The J gene is TRBJ1-5, the V gene TRBV2, with TRBD1 as a possible D gene (5 bases). CDR3 size: 13 residues. Trimming cost V 4 bases and J 6 bases, with 10 bases left between them. Germline CDR1 and CDR2: SNHLY and FYNNEI. As DNA, the CDR3 is TGTGCCAGCAGTGGGCAGGGAAGTCAGCCCCAGCATCTT. It codes for CASSGQGSQPQHL.

This chain uses TRBV7-1 with TRBJ2-6; 7 bases are a match to TRBD2. TRBV7-1 is placed among ORFs of uncertain function. This CDR3 is 19 amino acids long. The V segment lost 5 bases and the J segment 0 bases; nucleotides outside the gene matches: 13. Here the CDR3 DNA reads TGTGCCAGCAGCGGGGGGAGGGCCGGTGGGGGCTCTGGGGCCAACGTCCTGACTTTC. It encodes CASSGGRAGGGSGANVLTF.

This clonotype was counted only a few times. V gene TRBV9 combines with J gene TRBJ1-2; D is possibly TRBD1 (5 bases). The CDR3 is 13 residues long. Germline V CDR1 and CDR2: SGDLS, YYNGEE. Deletions cut 7 bases from V and 8 bases from J, with 18 bases between. The CDR3 spells CASGRSGLGGYTF. CDR3 in DNA: TGTGCCAGCGGAAGATCAGGGCTAGGAGGCTACACCTTC.

This clonotype came up a few times. The DNA for the CDR3 is TGTGCCACCAGTGATCCGACGGGGACGGAAGAAAAACTGTTTTTT. Its protein is CATSDPTGTEEKLFF. The gene calls are TRBV24-1 and TRBJ1-4; maybe TRBD1 (5 bases). The CDR3 totals 15 residues. The V gene's germline CDR1 is KGHDR and CDR2 SFDVKD. The germline V and J ends were trimmed by 3 bases and 8 bases, with 15 bases remaining between them.

For this clonotype: The missing conserved phenylalanine or tryptophan at the end of this CDR3 makes a read error likely. The chain joins TRBV9 to TRBJ1-1; D unresolved. The CDR3 length is 11 residues. The germline V gene has CDR1 SGDLS and CDR2 YYNGEE. Trimming pared 2 bases from V and 8 bases from J, leaving 7 bases between. The CDR3 DNA sequence: TGTGCCAGCAGCGTGGACGGGGAAGCTTTCTCT. Protein: CASSVDGEAFS.

This clonotype has just a few counts. The chain uses TRBV11-2 and TRBJ2-3; 11 nucleotides match TRBD2. CDR3 size: 17 residues. The germline V gene encodes CDR1 SGHAT and CDR2 FQNNGV. The trim removed 1 base at V and 1 base at J, leaving 4 bases unmatched. CDR3 nucleotide sequence: TGTGCCAGCAGCTTAGTTCGTAGCGGGGGGGGCACAGATACGCAGTATTTT. The encoded protein is CASSLVRSGGGTDTQYF.

This clonotype was detected ten times or more. This rearrangement joins TRBV19 to TRBJ2-7, with D possibly TRBD2 on 6 matching bases. From germline, CDR1 is LNHDA and CDR2 SQIVND (reference sequence). The V end lost 4 bases, the J end lost 0 bases, and 10 bases lay between the germline ends. There are 14 residues in the CDR3. The CDR3 DNA sequence: TGTGCCAGTAGTACGGCGGGGAACTCCTACGAGCAGTACTTC. Protein: CASSTAGNSYEQYF.

The V and J genes are TRBV5-1 and TRBJ2-7; TRBD2 aligns across 7 bases. Germline assignment: CDR1 SGHRS and CDR2 YFSETQ. V trimming: 0 bases; J trimming: 0 bases; junction bases outside the gene matches: 12. This CDR3 has 18 amino acids. The CDR3 DNA reads as TGCGCCAGCAGCTTGGCCGGGTGGGCTAGCGGTAGCTCCTACGAGCAGTACTTC. Translated, it gives CASSLAGWASGSSYEQYF.

This clonotype has a count of ten or more. The chain recombines TRBV2 with TRBJ1-2, with D unclear. Trimming removed 4 bases at V and 0 bases at J, with 9 bases between. Per the germline V gene, CDR1 is SNHLY and CDR2 is FYNNEI. This CDR3 has 14 residues. CDR3 coding DNA: TGTGCCAGCAGTGCTAACTCACCTAACTATGGCTACACCTTC. This translates into CASSANSPNYGYTF.

This chain connects TRBV9 to TRBJ2-5; TRBD1 is a possible D gene (5 bases). V lost 0 bases and J 11 bases, leaving 17 bases between the germline ends. Looked up from germline, CDR1 is SGDLS and CDR2 is YYNGEE. The CDR3 has 14 residues. The CDR3 DNA follows: TGTGCCAGCAGCGTAGTCTCGGAAAGGGGTGCGCAGTACTTC. It codes for CASSVVSERGAQYF.

This clonotype showed up many times. The rearrangement joins TRBV7-2 to TRBJ2-7; tentatively, D is TRBD2 (6 bases). V was trimmed by 1 base and J by 2 bases, leaving 15 bases between them. Germline CDR1 and CDR2: SGHTA and FQGNSA. This CDR3 has 16 amino acids. This chain's CDR3 is CASSLGVGGSPYEQYF. DNA of the CDR3: TGTGCCAGCAGCTTAGGGGTGGGGGGATCTCCCTACGAGCAGTACTTC.

The chain combines TRBV7-2 with TRBJ2-1, with no clear D. The germline gives CDR1 SGHTA, CDR2 FQGNSA. This CDR3 contains 17 residues. V lost 1 base and J 9 bases, leaving 22 bases between the germline ends. CDR3 sequence (DNA): TGTGCCAGCAGCTTAGTTGTCAGCATGAACACTGAAGCTGAGCAGTTCTTC. This gives the protein CASSLVVSMNTEAEQFF.

This chain links TRBV7-2 with TRBJ2-7; 11 nucleotides match TRBD1. CDR3 length: 17 residues. Germline trimming cut 5 bases from V and 6 bases from J; bases unmatched to any gene: 15. From germline, CDR1 is SGHTA and CDR2 FQGNSA. The CDR3 is CASSPGQGAYLYTEQYF. In nucleotides, the CDR3 is TGTGCCAGCAGCCCAGGACAGGGGGCTTACCTGTACACCGAGCAGTACTTC.

J is TRBJ2-1 and V is TRBV12-3 or TRBV12-4, with D perhaps TRBD1 (6 bases). This CDR3 region has 12 residues. V was shortened by 7 bases and J by 9 bases, with 13 bases between the two germline ends. The CDR3 region is CASKTGLAEQFF. CDR3 DNA sequence: TGTGCCAGCAAAACAGGGTTAGCTGAGCAGTTCTTC.

V usage is TRBV3-1 and J usage is TRBJ2-3, with 10 bases fitting TRBD2. Germline CDR1 is LGHDT and CDR2 is YNNKEL (reference sequence). Trimming at V came to 5 bases and at J to 0 bases, leaving 11 bases not matched to a gene. This CDR3 has 18 amino acids. CDR3 residues: CASSSVAGGVPSTDTQYF. As DNA, the CDR3 is TGTGCCAGCAGCTCCGTAGCGGGGGGCGTACCTAGCACAGATACGCAGTATTTT.

For this clonotype: A read error may account for a junction end that differs from germline. V and J are TRBV2 and TRBJ1-2; 9 nucleotides align to TRBD1. The CDR3 loop spans 15 amino acids. The germline V gene has CDR1 SNHLY and CDR2 FYNNEI. CDR3 in DNA: TGTGCCAGCACCTACGCTGGGACAGGGTACTCCGGCCAGAACTTC. Translated, it gives CASTYAGTGYSGQNF.

CDR3 bases: TGTGCCAGCAGCTTAGGCCGGGGCAGGGATCAGCCCCTCCACTTT. Translating it yields CASSLGRGRDQPLHF. The chain employs TRBV7-2 and TRBJ1-6; a weak D match, TRBD1 (5 bases). The CDR3 has 15 amino acids. Trimming shortened V by 1 base and J by 13 bases, and 17 bases separated the two germline ends. Germline CDR1 reads SGHTA; CDR2 reads FQGNSA.

As concerns this clonotype: The CDR3 does not end in the conserved phenylalanine or tryptophan, so this is likely a read error. The chain employs TRBV24-1 and TRBJ2-5, with D perhaps TRBD1 (5 bases). V gave up 6 bases and J gave up 10 bases, with 17 bases separating them. The CDR3 consists of 13 residues. CDR1 and CDR2 (germline): KGHDR, SFDVKD. CDR3 DNA sequence: TGTGCCACCAGTACCATGGGGCAAATAAGCCAGTACTTA. This translates into CATSTMGQISQYL.

As regards this clonotype: At one boundary the junction diverges from the germline segment, which might be a read error. The chain links TRBV25-1 to TRBJ2-5; 9 bases line up with TRBD2. Germline loops: CDR1 MGHDK, CDR2 SYGVNS. This CDR3 has 17 amino acids. This CDR3 reads CASSESSTLAGQGTQYF. The CDR3 DNA reads as TGTGCCAGCAGTGAATCCTCCACCCTAGCGGGGCAAGGGACCCAGTACTTC.

This clonotype was seen many times. This chain connects TRBV7-2 to TRBJ2-5; D tentatively reads TRBD1 or TRBD2 (5 bases each). Germline CDR1 and CDR2: SGHTA and FQGNSA. The CDR3 has 15 amino acids. The ends were cut back, 1 base at V and 5 bases at J, with 14 bases in the middle. Here the CDR3 DNA reads TGTGCCAGCAGCTTAGTGGCAGGGACCGGGGAGACCCAGTACTTC. This encodes CASSLVAGTGETQYF.

As concerns this clonotype: Sequence at one end of the junction differs from germline and may be a read error. V and J are TRBV7-2 and TRBJ2-7; 7 bases are a match to TRBD2. CDR3 length: 14 amino acids. Germline-derived CDR1 and CDR2 are SGHTA and FQGNSA. CDR3 nucleotides: TGTGCCAGCAGCTTAGCAGACACTAGCGCAGATCCGCAGTTC. Its translation is CASSLADTSADPQF.

This chain connects TRBV9 to TRBJ1-5; TRBD1 is a possible D gene (6 bases). Germline-derived CDR1 and CDR2 are SGDLS and YYNGEE. V dropped 3 bases and J dropped 11 bases, with 24 bases sitting between them. The CDR3 contains 16 residues. For the CDR3, the DNA is TGTGCCAGCAGCGCGTCGGGGGCCAGGTCCTACAATGCCCAGCATTTT. Its protein product is CASSASGARSYNAQHF. Using reference TRBV9 and TRBJ1-5 for the parts outside the CDR3, the full variable domain is DSGVTQTPKHLITATGQRVTLRCSPRSGDLSVYWYQQSLDQGLQFLIQYYNGEERAKGNILERFSAQQFPDLHSELNLSSLELGDSALYFCASSASGARSYNAQHFGDGTRLSIL.

There are a few counts of this clonotype. The V gene is TRBV25-1, the J gene TRBJ1-6; 7 positions match TRBD1. The CDR3 is 13 amino acids. Trimming removed 4 bases from V and 9 bases from J; junction bases left unmatched: 3. Per germline, CDR1 MGHDK and CDR2 SYGVNS. CDR3 in amino acids: CASSVDRASPLHF. DNA for the CDR3: TGTGCCAGCAGTGTAGACAGGGCTTCACCCCTCCACTTT.

On this clonotype itself: The CDR3 carries no conserved terminal phenylalanine or tryptophan, so it likely arises from a read error. No DNA is shown, since the ends of the CDR3 on it are uncertain; the CDR3 is the one TCRdb lists. The rearrangement joins TRBV7-2 to TRBJ2-7; no DNA check was done on the table's D call, TRBD2. The CDR3 is made up of 13 amino acids, end residues included. Per germline, CDR1 SGHTA and CDR2 FQGNSA. CDR3 protein: CASSLGQAGGETQ.

This clonotype has at least ten counts. This chain links TRBV18 with TRBJ1-6; D call uncertain. The length of the CDR3 is 18 residues. CDR1 is KGHSH, CDR2 LQKENI, per germline. Trimming left V 1 base short and J 0 bases short, with 13 bases between. For the CDR3, the DNA is TGTGCCAGCTCACCACAAACACGCGCCAGCTCCTATAATTCACCCCTCCACTTT. It specifies CASSPQTRASSYNSPLHF.

This clonotype showed up just a few times. The J gene is TRBJ1-2, the V gene TRBV9; D is possibly TRBD1 (5 bases). This CDR3 is 12 amino acids long. The V gene lost 7 bases and the J gene lost 8 bases, with 15 bases spanning the gap. The germline gives CDR1 SGDLS, CDR2 YYNGEE. In DNA form, the CDR3 reads TGTGCCAGCTTTGGGACTAGCGGGGGCTACACCTTC. This sequence encodes CASFGTSGGYTF. Variable domain in full (rest from reference TRBV9 and TRBJ1-2): DSGVTQTPKHLITATGQRVTLRCSPRSGDLSVYWYQQSLDQGLQFLIQYYNGEERAKGNILERFSAQQFPDLHSELNLSSLELGDSALYFCASFGTSGGYTFGSGTRLTVV.

This clonotype has only a few counts. As the CDR3 is not closed by the conserved phenylalanine or tryptophan, this likely results from a read error. The V gene is TRBV7-7, the J gene TRBJ1-1; D call uncertain. The CDR3 extends over 13 amino acids. Germline-derived CDR1 and CDR2 are SSHAT and FNYEAQ (reference sequence). The CDR3 sequence: CAGSFEHNTEAFL. CDR3 nucleotide sequence: TGTGCTGGCAGCTTCGAACACAACACTGAAGCTTTCCTT.

About this clonotype: Because the CDR3 is missing its conserved closing phenylalanine or tryptophan, this is likely a read error. The DNA is omitted, as the CDR3 cannot be located on it reliably, and the CDR3 follows TCRdb's listing. The chain is built from TRBV10-2 and TRBJ2-7; the table's D gene call, TRBD1, was not cross checked with the DNA. The CDR3 adds up to 12 amino acids, both ends counted. The germline V gene has CDR1 WSHSY and CDR2 SAAADI. CDR3 residues: CASNDGTEEQEH.